This is a list of T cell receptor beta chains from one sample in a study of T cells in Graves' hyperthyroidism and ophthalmopathy. TCRdb reprocessed the multiplex PCR reads via MiXCR and lists one record per CDR3 protein. In the table there are hundreds of thousands of distinct CDR3 sequences, around 38% of which are singletons. Material: blood. The receptors derive from a young man with Graves' hyperthyroidism. CDR3s leave out the opening cysteine and the closing phenylalanine or tryptophan. D genes are given only for firm matches.

>TRBV11-2|.|14|TRBJ2-2
ASSQWVGYNTGELF
>TRBV20-1|TRBD1|12|TRBJ1-5
SASGATGAQPQH
>TRBV9|.|15|TRBJ1-2
ASSAPLNGRGNYGYT
>TRBV6-5|.|14|TRBJ1-6
ASSTEGERLDSPLH
>TRBV9|.|14|TRBJ2-2
ASSVEGLALGGELF
>TRBV10-2|.|10|TRBJ2-7
ASADTSYEQY
>TRBV6-1|.|10|TRBJ1-2
ASWQTTEGYT
>TRBV6-6|TRBD1|9|TRBJ1-2
ASRDRHGYT
>TRBV11-2|.|16|TRBJ1-6
ASSLGDSVSSYNSPLH
>TRBV19|.|13|TRBJ1-2
ASSSGHSGVYGYT
>TRBV9|.|9|TRBJ2-7
ASSVGDEQY
>TRBV7-2|TRBD1|13|TRBJ2-7
ASSPSGTGVHEQY
>TRBV9|.|13|TRBJ2-7
ASSVDHTRRDEQY
>TRBV29-1|.|11|TRBJ1-1
SGATGLNTEAF
>TRBV7-3|TRBD2|13|TRBJ2-5
ASSLLAGAGEIQY
>TRBV6-5|.|14|TRBJ1-2
ASSYSLDAHPYGYT
>TRBV9|.|12|TRBJ1-2
ASSGERGNYGYT
>TRBV29-1|.|11|TRBJ2-3
SVEDAPLDTQY
>TRBV12-3/TRBV12-4|.|12|TRBJ1-2
ASSSSGTPYGYT
>TRBV5-1|.|12|TRBJ1-6
ASSLTGRDSPLH
>TRBV7-2|TRBD2|11|TRBJ2-2
ASSPGTTRGLF
>TRBV19|TRBD2|13|TRBJ2-7
ASSTAAGGAYEQY
>TRBV7-9|.|13|TRBJ2-5
ASSSGRMGQETQY
>TRBV3-1|TRBD1|12|TRBJ1-1
ASSRGTGVGEAF
>TRBV12-3/TRBV12-4|.|10|TRBJ1-1
ASSSVSTEAF
>TRBV20-1|.|11|TRBJ2-5
SASELLQETQY
>TRBV2|.|13|TRBJ2-7
ASSDSSQEPYEQY
>TRBV7-9|.|13|TRBJ2-5
ASSLVRGAKETQY
>TRBV5-4|TRBD2|14|TRBJ2-7
ASSSGLAGMTYEQY
>TRBV7-9|TRBD2|13|TRBJ2-5
ASSLTSGRKETQY
>TRBV20-1|.|13|TRBJ2-1
SAREASDPYNEQF
>TRBV7-7|TRBD1|13|TRBJ2-2
ASSTGQGSTGELF
>TRBV10-3|TRBD1|13|TRBJ1-1
ASSYPGQGDTEAF
>TRBV5-5|TRBD2|13|TRBJ2-7
ASSSMGLAENEQY
>TRBV5-8|.|8|TRBJ2-2
ATLTGELF
>TRBV20-1|.|11|TRBJ1-3
SASWGGGNTIY
>TRBV25-1|.|15|TRBJ1-6
ASSESTPSSDGSPLH
>TRBV6-5|TRBD1|15|TRBJ2-5
ASSYSGGRGNQETQY
>TRBV19|.|13|TRBJ1-1
ASGSLQGRGTEAF
>TRBV29-1|TRBD1|8|TRBJ1-2
SVVGQGDT
>TRBV7-9|.|11|TRBJ1-5
ASSLVEMGTQH